The clone carrying this T cell receptor (beta chain) was detected only once. Its antigen is unknown. This sample is drawn from a study of vaccination effects on CD4 cells after COVID-19. Overall study: Either the mRNA-1273 or the BNT162b2 vaccine was given to participants as two doses.

With approximately ten days of culture completed, CD4+ T cells were isolated. Nucleocapsid antibodies were negative in the vaccine recipients, who had never had SARS-CoV-2 infection. At days 3 and 7, half of the medium was exchanged for IL-2 medium. Germline-derived CDR1 and CDR2 are LGHDT and YNNKEL (reference sequence). This CDR3 is built from 13 residues. V lost 0 bases to trimming and J lost 7 bases, with 10 bases between them. The repertoire was sequenced with immunoSEQ multiplex PCR; TCRdb's copy has only in-frame clones and lacks some. The table lists about 37,000 clones, about 70% of them singletons.

The sequences come from CD4+ T cells from PBMCs cultured without peptide, collected before COVID-19 vaccination. V and J are TRBV3-1 (or the pseudogene TRBV3-2) and TRBJ2-7; D is unresolved. This clonotype was obtained from a human donor who received a COVID-19 vaccine. The CDR3 spells CASSQDRVDEQYF. CDR3 in DNA: TGTGCCAGCAGCCAAGATCGGGTAGATGAGCAGTACTTC.